This entry is about one TCR beta chain. There are many counts of this clonotype. Which antigen it targets is not known. Qualities for individual bases were not recorded, and no much larger clone is one base off. This record comes from a study of regulatory T cells in long-lasting Graves disease (dated by TCRdb to the early 2020s). Context from the whole study: Persistent Graves' disease was defined as persistently positive TSH receptor autoantibodies together with antithyroid drug treatment for over 5 years. This study used TCR sequencing and RNA sequencing of peripheral blood to compare persistent Graves' disease patients against newly diagnosed Graves' disease patients. The study was conducted in China and was registered as a clinical trial. A total of around 33 samples were covered by TCR sequencing, comprising approximately 13 persistent and around 20 newly diagnosed Graves' disease patients. On average, persistent Graves' disease patients in the clinical cohort had been on antithyroid drugs for around ten years. The investigation overall reported the following: Lower TCR Shannon entropy and fewer highly expanded clones were observed in persistent Graves' disease patients than in newly diagnosed patients, which suggested clonal expansion. Peripheral blood alone was examined, since thyroid tissue, which constituted the primary lesion, could not be accessed. Sequencing and analysis were restricted to the TCR beta chain. The authors acknowledged the small sample size as a limitation that may reduce accuracy. Persistent patients shared more public clonotypes among themselves (approximately 2,500) than newly diagnosed patients did (approximately 870). Preferential use of TRBV28, TRBJ1-2 and TRBJ2-5 was observed in persistent disease, whereas TRBV20-1 and TRBJ2-1 were favored in newly diagnosed disease.

CDR1 MDHEN and CDR2 SYDVKM are derived from the germline V gene. The germline V end is reduced by 5 bases and the J end by 6 bases; junction bases left unmatched: 16. Including the terminal cysteine and phenylalanine, the CDR3 comprises 17 residues. The CDR3 DNA has 51 bases and is translated from base 1. This specimen's time point label, interpreted: persistent/refractory GD, antithyroid drugs over 5 years with positive TRAb. RNA was extracted from PBMCs in TRIzol for both TCR sequencing and RNA sequencing. Graves' disease was diagnosed according to American Thyroid Association guidelines. Recruitment of patients was carried out at an endocrinology department in Xi'an, China. From each patient, about 9.7 milliliters of peripheral blood was collected into an EDTA anticoagulant tube. Ficoll Paque Plus density gradient separation was used to isolate PBMCs, and no further T cell sorting was done. An Agilent 2100 Bioanalyzer and agarose gel were used to assess RNA quality, and a NanoDrop 2000 was used to measure RNA concentration.

The protocol used for the library was multiplex PCR. TCRdb records Illumina HiSeq 4000 as the sequencer. CDR3 regions were amplified by Arm-PCR with iRepertoire HTBI primers to construct TCR beta libraries. Before sequencing, the PCR products went through gel purification. The study's processing was this. Gene usage analysis of CDR3 amino acid clonotypes relied on the roughly 64 TRBV and 13 to 15 TRBJ segments identified across samples. COPE and FqMerger were used to merge the filtered high-quality paired reads into contigs. BLAST was used to align contigs to IMGT TRBV, TRBD and TRBJ reference genes, with CDR3 defined following IMGT. Any clonotype with a frequency above 0.1% was counted as a highly expanded clone. Shannon entropy was used to measure repertoire diversity, and the Gini coefficient was used to measure V-J evenness. Public clonotypes were defined as clonotypes shared by more than one individual. TCRdb took the public reads, trimmed them with fastp at Q25, ran MiXCR for clone calling and kept in-frame beta chains. For every CDR3 protein sequence, its rows merge into one entry that carries the most common genes and DNA. TCRdb's processing, not the authors', yielded these V and J calls. This sample comprises some 440,000 distinct CDR3 sequences, more than 20% of them detected only once. Approximately 8% of the sample belongs to the ten largest clones.

The V and J genes are TRBV28 and TRBJ2-5, and 9 junction bases match TRBD2. The sequences come from peripheral blood mononuclear cells (PBMCs), collected when the disease was refractory, from a patient treated with antithyroid drugs. The receptor was isolated from a female donor with Graves disease. In nucleotide form, the sequence is TGTGCCAGCAGTCCGACTACACCAGGGACTAGCTGGCAGACCCAGTACTTC. Translated, it reads CASSPTTPGTSWQTQYF. The full variable domain, with segments outside the CDR3 supplied by the reference TRBV28 and TRBJ2-5 proteins, appears as DVKVTQSSRYLVKRTGEKVFLECVQDMDHENMFWYRQDPGLGLRLIYFSYDVKMKEKGDIPEGYSVSREKKERFSLILESASTNQTSMYLCASSPTTPGTSWQTQYFGPGTRLLVL.